This TCR beta chain came from a study of T cells expressing NK-cell markers. Across the study: Repertoires of TCR beta were obtained from T cells sorted as CD3+CD56+NKG2C+, CD3+CD56+NKG2C- and CD3+CD56-NKG2C+.

TCRdb re-called the 5' RACE reads and catalogs CDR3 proteins one per entry, DNA excluded. Its table records approximately 110,000 distinct CDR3 sequences. The V gene's germline CDR1 is SGHRS and CDR2 YFSETQ. This CDR3 has 16 residues. Study conclusions and caveats: In several donors, dominant CD3+CD56+NKG2C+ clones formed roughly 1.0-7.5% of CD8+ cells. The same clonotypes also predominated in the CD3+CD56-NKG2C+ fraction of a few donors.

Notes on this clonotype: Its antigen remains unidentified.

The sample was blood T cells: a sorted CD56 or NKG2C T cell subset, CD4+ or CD8+ T cells, or bulk PBMC T cells (not recorded which). The chain is built from TRBV5-1 and TRBJ2-5. The clonotype originates from a woman between 18 and 69 years old in good health. CDR3 region: CASSSPRVDYQETQYF.